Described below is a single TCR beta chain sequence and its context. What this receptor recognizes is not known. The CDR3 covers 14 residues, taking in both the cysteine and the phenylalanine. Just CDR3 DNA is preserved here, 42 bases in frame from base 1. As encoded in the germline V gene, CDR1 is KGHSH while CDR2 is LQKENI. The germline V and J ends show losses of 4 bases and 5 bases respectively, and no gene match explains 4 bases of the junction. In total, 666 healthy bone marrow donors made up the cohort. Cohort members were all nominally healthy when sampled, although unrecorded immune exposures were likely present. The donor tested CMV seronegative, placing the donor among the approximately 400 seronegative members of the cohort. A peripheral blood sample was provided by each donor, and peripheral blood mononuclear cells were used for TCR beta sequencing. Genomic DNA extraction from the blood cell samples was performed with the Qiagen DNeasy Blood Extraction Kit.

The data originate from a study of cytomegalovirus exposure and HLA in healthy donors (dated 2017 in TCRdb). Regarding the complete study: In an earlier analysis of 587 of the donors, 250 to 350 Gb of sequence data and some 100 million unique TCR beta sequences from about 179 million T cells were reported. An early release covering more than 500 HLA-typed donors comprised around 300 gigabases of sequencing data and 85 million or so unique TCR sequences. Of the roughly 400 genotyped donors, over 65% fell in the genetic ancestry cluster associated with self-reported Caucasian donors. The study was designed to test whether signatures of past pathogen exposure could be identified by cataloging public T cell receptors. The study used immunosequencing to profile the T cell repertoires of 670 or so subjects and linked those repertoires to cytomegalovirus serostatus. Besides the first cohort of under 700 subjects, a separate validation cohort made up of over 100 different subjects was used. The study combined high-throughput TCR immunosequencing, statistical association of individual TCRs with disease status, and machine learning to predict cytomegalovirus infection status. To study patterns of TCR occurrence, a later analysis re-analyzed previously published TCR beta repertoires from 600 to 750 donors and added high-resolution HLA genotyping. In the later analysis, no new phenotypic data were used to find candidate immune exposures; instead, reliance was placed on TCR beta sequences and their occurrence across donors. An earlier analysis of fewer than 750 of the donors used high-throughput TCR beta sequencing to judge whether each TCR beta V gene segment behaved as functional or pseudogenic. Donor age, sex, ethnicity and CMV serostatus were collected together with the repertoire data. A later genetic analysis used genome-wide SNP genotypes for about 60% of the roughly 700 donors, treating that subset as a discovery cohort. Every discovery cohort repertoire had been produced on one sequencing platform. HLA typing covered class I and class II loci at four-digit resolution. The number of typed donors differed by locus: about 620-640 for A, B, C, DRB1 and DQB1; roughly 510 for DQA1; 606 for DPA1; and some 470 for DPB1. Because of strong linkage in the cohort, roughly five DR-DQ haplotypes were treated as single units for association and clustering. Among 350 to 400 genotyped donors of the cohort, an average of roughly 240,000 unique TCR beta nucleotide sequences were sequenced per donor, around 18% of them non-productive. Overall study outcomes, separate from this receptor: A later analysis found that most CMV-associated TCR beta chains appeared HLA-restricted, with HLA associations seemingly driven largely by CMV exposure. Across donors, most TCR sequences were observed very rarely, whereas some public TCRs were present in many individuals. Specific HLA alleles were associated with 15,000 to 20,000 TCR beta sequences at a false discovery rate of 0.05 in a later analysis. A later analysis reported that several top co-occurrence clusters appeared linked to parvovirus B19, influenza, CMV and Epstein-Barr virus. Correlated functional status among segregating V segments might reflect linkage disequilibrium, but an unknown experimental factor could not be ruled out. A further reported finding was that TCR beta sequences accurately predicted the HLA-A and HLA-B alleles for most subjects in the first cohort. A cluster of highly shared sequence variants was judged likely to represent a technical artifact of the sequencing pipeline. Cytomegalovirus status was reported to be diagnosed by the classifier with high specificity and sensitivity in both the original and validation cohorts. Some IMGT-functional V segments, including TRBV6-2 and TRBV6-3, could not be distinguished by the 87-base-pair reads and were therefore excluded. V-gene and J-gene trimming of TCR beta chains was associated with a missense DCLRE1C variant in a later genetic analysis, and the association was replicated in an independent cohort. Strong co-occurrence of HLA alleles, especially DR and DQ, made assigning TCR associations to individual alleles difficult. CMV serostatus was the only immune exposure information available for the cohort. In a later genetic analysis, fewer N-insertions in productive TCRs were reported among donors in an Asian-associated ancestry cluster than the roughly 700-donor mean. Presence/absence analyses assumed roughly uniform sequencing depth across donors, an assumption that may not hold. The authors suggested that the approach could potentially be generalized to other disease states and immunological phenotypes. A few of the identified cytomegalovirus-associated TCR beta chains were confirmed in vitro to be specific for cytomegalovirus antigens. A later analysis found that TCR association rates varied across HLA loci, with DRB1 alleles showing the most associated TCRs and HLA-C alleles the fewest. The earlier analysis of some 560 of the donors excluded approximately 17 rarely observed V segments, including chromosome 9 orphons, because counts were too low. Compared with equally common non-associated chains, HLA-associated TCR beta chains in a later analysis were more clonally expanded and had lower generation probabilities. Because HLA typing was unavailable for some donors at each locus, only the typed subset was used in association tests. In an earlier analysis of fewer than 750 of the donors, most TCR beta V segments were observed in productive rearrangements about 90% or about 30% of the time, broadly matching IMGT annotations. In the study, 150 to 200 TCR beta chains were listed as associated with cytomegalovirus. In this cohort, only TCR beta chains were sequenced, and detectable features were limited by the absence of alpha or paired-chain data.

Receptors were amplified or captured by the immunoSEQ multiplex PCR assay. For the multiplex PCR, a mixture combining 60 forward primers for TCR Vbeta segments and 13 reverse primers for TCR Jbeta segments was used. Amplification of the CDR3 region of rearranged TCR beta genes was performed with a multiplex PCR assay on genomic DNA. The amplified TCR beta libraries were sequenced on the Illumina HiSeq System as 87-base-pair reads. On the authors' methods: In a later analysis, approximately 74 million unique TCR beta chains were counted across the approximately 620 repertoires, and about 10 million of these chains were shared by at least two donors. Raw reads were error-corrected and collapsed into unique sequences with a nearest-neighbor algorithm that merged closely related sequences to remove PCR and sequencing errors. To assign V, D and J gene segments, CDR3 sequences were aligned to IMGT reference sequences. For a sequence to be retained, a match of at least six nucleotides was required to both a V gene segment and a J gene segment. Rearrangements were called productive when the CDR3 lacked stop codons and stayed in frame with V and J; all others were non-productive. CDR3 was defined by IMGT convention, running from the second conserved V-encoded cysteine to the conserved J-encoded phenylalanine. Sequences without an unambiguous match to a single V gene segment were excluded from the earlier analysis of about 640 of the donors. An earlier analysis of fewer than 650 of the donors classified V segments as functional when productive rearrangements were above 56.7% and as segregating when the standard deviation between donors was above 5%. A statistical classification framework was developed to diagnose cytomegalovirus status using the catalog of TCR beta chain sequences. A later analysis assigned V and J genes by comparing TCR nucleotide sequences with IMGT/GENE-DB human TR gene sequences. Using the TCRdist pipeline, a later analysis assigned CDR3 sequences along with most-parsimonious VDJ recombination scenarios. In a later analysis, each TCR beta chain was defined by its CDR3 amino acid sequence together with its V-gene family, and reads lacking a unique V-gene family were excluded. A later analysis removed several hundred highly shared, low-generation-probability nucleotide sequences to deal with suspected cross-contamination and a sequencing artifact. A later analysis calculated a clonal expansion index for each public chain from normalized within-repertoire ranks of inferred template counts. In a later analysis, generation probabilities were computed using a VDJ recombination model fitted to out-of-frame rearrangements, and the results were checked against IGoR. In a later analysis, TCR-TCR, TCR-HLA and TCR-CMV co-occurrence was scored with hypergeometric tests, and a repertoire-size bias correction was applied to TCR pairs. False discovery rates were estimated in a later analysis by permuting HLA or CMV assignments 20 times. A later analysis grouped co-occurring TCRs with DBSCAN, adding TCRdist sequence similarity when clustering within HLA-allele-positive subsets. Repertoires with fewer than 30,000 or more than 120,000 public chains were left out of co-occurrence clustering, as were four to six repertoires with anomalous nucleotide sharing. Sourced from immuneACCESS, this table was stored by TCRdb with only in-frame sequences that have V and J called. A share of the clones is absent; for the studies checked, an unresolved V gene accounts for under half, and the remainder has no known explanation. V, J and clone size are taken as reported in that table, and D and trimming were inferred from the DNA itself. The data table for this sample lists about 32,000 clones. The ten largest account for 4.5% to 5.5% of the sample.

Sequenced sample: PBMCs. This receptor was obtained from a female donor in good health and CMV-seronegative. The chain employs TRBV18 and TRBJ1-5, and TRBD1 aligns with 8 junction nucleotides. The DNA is TGTGCCAGCTCACTTACAGGGGGAGATCAGCCCCAGCATTTT. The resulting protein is CASSLTGGDQPQHF.